These 14 T cell receptor beta chains came from one sample sequenced in a study of control samples from healthy donors and cancer patients. The table came from immunoSEQ multiplex PCR; TCRdb's copy has only in-frame clones and leaves some out. The table includes some 74,000 clones, around 93% detected once. The specimen sequenced was blood. These receptors originate from a woman aged 30 to 39 in good health.

The chain employs TRBV5-1 and TRBJ1-1; TRBD1 might be the D (6 bases). The germline gives CDR1 SGHRS, CDR2 YFSETQ. V lost 4 bases and J 4 bases, leaving 17 bases between the germline ends. The CDR3 runs to 15 residues. CDR3 DNA sequence: TGCGCCAGCAGCCACGGACAGTCGACCGGCACTGAAGCTTTCTTT. It codes for CASSHGQSTGTEAFF.

CDR3 sequence reads: CASRQGYQPQHF. CDR3 DNA sequence: TGTGCCAGCCGACAGGGGTATCAGCCCCAGCATTTT. The V call is TRBV25-1, the J call TRBJ1-5; 8 positions agree with TRBD1. Looked up from germline, CDR1 is MGHDK and CDR2 is SYGVNS. The CDR3 contains 12 residues. J was trimmed by 5 bases and V by 8 bases; bases with no gene match: 2.

The chain is built from TRBV3-1 (or the pseudogene TRBV3-2) and TRBJ1-2, with D unclear. The CDR3 length is 14 residues. Germline V CDR1 and CDR2: LGHDT, YNNKEL (reference sequence). V lost 4 bases to trimming and J lost 6 bases, with 15 bases between them. The chain's CDR3 is CASSPETGGDGYTF. Here the CDR3 DNA reads TGTGCCAGCAGCCCAGAAACGGGTGGTGATGGCTACACCTTC.

The chain couples TRBV19 to TRBJ2-3; either TRBD1 or TRBD2 may supply D (6 bases each). This CDR3 contains 16 residues. From germline, CDR1 is LNHDA and CDR2 SQIVND (reference sequence). V was cut by 6 bases and J by 2 bases, with 18 bases left in between. CDR3 DNA: TGTGCCAGTAGGACGGGGGCAACGTGGAACACAGATACGCAGTATTTT. It encodes CASRTGATWNTDTQYF.

This clone occurred once. At one end, the junction sequence differs from germline, possibly due to a read error. This chain connects TRBV11-1 to TRBJ1-4, with 8 bases that match TRBD1. Germline V gene data show CDR1 as SGHAT and CDR2 as FQDESV (reference sequence). This CDR3 spans 15 amino acids. The CDR3 DNA is TGTGCCAGCAGCTCGAAGACAGGGGATCGTGAAAAACTATTTTTT. Residues: CASSSKTGDREKLFF.

V is TRBV7-8 and J is TRBJ1-1; 7 nucleotides match TRBD1. Germline V CDR1 and CDR2: SGHVS, FQNEAQ. The CDR3 has 16 amino acids. J gave up 5 bases and V 2 bases, and 11 bases lay outside the gene matches. CDR3 DNA sequence: TGTGCCAGCAGCTTAAAGAGGGGGCAGGTGAGGACTGAAGCTTTCTTT. It is translated as CASSLKRGQVRTEAFF.

This clone has more than one count but fewer than ten. This chain joins TRBV20-1 and TRBJ2-7, with TRBD1 as a possible D gene (6 bases). CDR1 DFQATT and CDR2 SNEGSKA come from the germline V gene (reference sequence). This CDR3 has 10 residues. V was shortened by 6 bases and J by 11 bases, with 14 bases between the two germline ends. In DNA form, the CDR3 reads TGCAGTGCAAGGCGGACAGAGAAGTACTTC. The encoded protein is CSARRTEKYF.

This chain links TRBV11-2 with TRBJ2-2, with 7 bases that match TRBD1. Germline V gene data show CDR1 as SGHAT and CDR2 as FQNNGV. J gave up 2 bases and V 7 bases, and 13 bases lay outside the gene matches. The CDR3 sequence is 17 residues long. The CDR3, as DNA: TGTGCCAGCACCTTCCATTTTGGGACAGCCAACACCGGGGAGCTGTTTTTT. The encoded protein is CASTFHFGTANTGELFF.

The chain links TRBV3-1 (or the pseudogene TRBV3-2) to TRBJ1-1; D remains ambiguous. V lost 4 bases to trimming and J lost 4 bases, with 16 bases between them. The length of the CDR3 is 15 residues. In germline, CDR1 is LGHDT, CDR2 YNNKEL (reference sequence). The CDR3 here is CASSPGPNPGTEAFF. Written as DNA, the CDR3 is TGTGCCAGCAGCCCAGGACCCAACCCGGGCACTGAAGCTTTCTTT.

The chain employs TRBV7-9 and TRBJ2-1; D is perhaps TRBD2 (6 bases). Germline V CDR1 and CDR2: SEHNR, FQNEAQ (reference sequence). V was pared by 1 base and J by 8 bases, with 15 bases between. The CDR3 loop spans 15 amino acids. The CDR3: CASSLDGGVSDEQFF. CDR3 DNA: TGTGCCAGCAGCTTAGATGGCGGGGTTAGCGATGAGCAGTTCTTC.

This clone is classed as medium-sized. The chain joins TRBV7-2 to TRBJ1-2; D uncertain. The CDR3 loop spans 12 amino acids. The V gene's germline CDR1 is SGHTA and CDR2 FQGNSA. V lost 1 base and J lost 4, with 4 bases in between. Written as DNA, the CDR3 is TGTGCCAGCAGCTTAGTAGCCTATGGCTACACCTTC. Its protein product is CASSLVAYGYTF.

This chain connects TRBV11-3 to TRBJ2-5, with D perhaps being TRBD1 or TRBD2 (5 bases each). This CDR3 region has 15 residues. CDR1 is SGHNT and CDR2 is YENEEA in the germline V gene. Trimming pared 0 bases from V and 5 bases from J, leaving 13 bases between. Here the CDR3 DNA reads TGTGCCAGCAGCTTAGATCCCGGGGCCGGGGAGACCCAGTACTTC. Translated: CASSLDPGAGETQYF.

The gene calls are TRBV7-9 and TRBJ2-1; D is undetermined. The V and J ends lost 3 bases and 9 bases respectively, with 9 bases between them. Germline lookup yields CDR1 SEHNR and CDR2 FQNEAQ (reference sequence). The CDR3 runs to 12 residues. The CDR3 region has the DNA TGTGCCAGCAGCTTCTCTTCGACTGAGCAGTTCTTC. Encoded protein: CASSFSSTEQFF.

The chain employs TRBV2 and TRBJ2-5; 10 nucleotides agree with TRBD2. CDR1 is SNHLY and CDR2 is FYNNEI in the germline V gene. V gave up 2 bases and J gave up 2 bases; unmatched junction bases: 8. There are 17 residues in the CDR3. The CDR3 nucleotides read TGTGCCAGCAGTGAACGACAGATACTAGCGGGGCAAGAGACCCAGTACTTC. The encoded protein is CASSERQILAGQETQYF.